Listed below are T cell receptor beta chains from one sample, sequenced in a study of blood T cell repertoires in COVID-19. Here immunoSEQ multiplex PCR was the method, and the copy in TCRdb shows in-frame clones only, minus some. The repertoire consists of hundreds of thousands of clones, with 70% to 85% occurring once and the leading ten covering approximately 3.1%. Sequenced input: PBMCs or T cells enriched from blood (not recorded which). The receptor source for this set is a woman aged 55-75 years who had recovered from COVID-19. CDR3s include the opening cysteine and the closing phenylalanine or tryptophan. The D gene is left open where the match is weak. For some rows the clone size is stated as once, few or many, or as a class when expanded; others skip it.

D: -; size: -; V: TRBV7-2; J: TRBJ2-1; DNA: TGTGCCAGCAGCTTAACCCCTAGCGCCAAGCAGTTCTTC; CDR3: CASSLTPSAKQFF
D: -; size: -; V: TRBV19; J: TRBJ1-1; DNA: TGTGCCAGTACCCCAACCGCGATACTTCCGAACACTGAAGCTTTCTTT; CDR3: CASTPTAILPNTEAFF
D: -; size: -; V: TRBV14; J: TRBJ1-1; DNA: TGTGCCAGCAGCCCTTCCGCCAGAGGAGCTTTCTTT; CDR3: CASSPSARGAFF
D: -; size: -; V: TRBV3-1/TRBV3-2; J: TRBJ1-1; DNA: TGTGCCAGCAGCCAAGTCGCGGGGAACACTGAAGCTTTCTTT; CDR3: CASSQVAGNTEAFF
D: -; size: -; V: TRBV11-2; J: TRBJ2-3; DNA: TGTGCCAGCACCTTGAGGACACCCACAGATACGCAGTATTTT; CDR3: CASTLRTPTDTQYF
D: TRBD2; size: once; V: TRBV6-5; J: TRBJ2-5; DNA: TGTGCCAGCAGTCGAGGGAGGGGAGAGACCCAGTACTTC; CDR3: CASSRGRGETQYF
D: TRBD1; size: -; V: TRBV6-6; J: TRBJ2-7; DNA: TGTGCCAGCAGTTACTCGGACAGGGATTGGAAGCAGTACTTC; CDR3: CASSYSDRDWKQYF
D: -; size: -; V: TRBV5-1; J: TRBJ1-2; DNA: TGCGCCAGCAGCTTAATTGGTCAGGGTCGCGGAGGCTACACCTTC; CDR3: CASSLIGQGRGGYTF
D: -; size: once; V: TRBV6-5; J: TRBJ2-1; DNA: TGTGCCAGCAGTTCCGTCGGTGTGTGGAATGAGCAGTTCTTC; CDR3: CASSSVGVWNEQFF
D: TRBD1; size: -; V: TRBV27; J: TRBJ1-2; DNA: TGTGCCAGCAGGAGACAGGGGGCGGGCTACACCTTC; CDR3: CASRRQGAGYTF
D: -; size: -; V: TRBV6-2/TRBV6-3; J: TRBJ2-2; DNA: TGTGCCAGCAGTTCTCGAGGGCCGAGGAACACCGGGGAGCTGTTTTTT; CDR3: CASSSRGPRNTGELFF
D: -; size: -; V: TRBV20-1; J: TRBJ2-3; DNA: TGCAGTGCTGGTGGACAGCGCACAGATACGCAGTATTTT; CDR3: CSAGGQRTDTQYF
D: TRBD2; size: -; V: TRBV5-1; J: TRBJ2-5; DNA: TGCGCCAGCAGCTCGACTAGCGCACAAGAGACCCAGTACTTC; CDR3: CASSSTSAQETQYF
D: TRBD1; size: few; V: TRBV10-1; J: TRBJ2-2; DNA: TGCGCCAGCAGTGCCGGGACAGGGGGCACCGGGGAGCTGTTTTTT; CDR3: CASSAGTGGTGELFF
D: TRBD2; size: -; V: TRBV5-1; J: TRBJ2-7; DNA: TGCGCCAGCAGCTCCCTTCCTATGGGACTAGCGGGCGGATACGAGCAGTACTTC; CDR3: CASSSLPMGLAGGYEQYF
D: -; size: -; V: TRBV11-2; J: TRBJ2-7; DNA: TGTGCCAGCAGCTTCAACTACGAGCAGTACTTC; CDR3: CASSFNYEQYF
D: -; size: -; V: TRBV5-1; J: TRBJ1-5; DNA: TGCGCCAGCAGCTTGGCTTCAGGGTTCGGTCAGCCCCAGCATTTT; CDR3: CASSLASGFGQPQHF
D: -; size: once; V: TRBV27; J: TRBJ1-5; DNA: TGTGCCAGCAGCGACACATATGCCAATCAGCCCCAGCATTTT; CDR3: CASSDTYANQPQHF
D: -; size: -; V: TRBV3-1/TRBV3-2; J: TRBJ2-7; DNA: TGTGCCAGCAGCCAAGGTCTCTCCTACGAGCAGTACTTC; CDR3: CASSQGLSYEQYF
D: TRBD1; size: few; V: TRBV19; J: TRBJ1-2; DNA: TGTGCCAGTAGTATTGACAGGGACTATGGCTACACCTTC; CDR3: CASSIDRDYGYTF
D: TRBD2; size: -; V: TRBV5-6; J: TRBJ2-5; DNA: TGTGCCAGCAGCTTAGGGACTAGCGGGAGGGCCCGAGAGACCCAGTACTTC; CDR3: CASSLGTSGRARETQYF
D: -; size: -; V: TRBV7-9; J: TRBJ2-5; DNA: TGTGCCAGCAGCTTCGACAACGCCGATATGTATAAAGAGACCCAGTACTTC; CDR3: CASSFDNADMYKETQYF
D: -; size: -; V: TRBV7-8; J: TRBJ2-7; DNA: TGTGCCAGCAGCTTAGCGGGGGGTAGCTCCTACGAGCAGTACTTC; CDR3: CASSLAGGSSYEQYF
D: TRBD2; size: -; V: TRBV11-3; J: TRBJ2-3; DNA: TGTGCCAGCAGCTTAGTACTAGCGGGGGGGGTTACAGATACGCAGTATTTT; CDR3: CASSLVLAGGVTDTQYF
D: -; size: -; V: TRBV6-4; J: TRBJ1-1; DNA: TGTGCCAGCAGTCCCAGTTCGAACACTGAAGCTTTCTTT; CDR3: CASSPSSNTEAFF
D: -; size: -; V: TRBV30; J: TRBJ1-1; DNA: TGTGCCTGGAATGACAGGTTCATGAACACTGAAGCTTTCTTT; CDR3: CAWNDRFMNTEAFF
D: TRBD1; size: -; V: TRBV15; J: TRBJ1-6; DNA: TGTGCCACCAGCAGAGTCCGACAGGGAAATTCACCCCTCCACTTT; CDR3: CATSRVRQGNSPLHF
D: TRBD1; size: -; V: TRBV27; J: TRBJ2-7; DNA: TGTGCCAGCAGCCTCCCTGGACAGGCCCACTACGAGCAGTACTTC; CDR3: CASSLPGQAHYEQYF
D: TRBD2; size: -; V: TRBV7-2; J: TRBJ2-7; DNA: TGTGCCAGCAGCTCTAGCGGGGGGGCCTACGAGCAGTACTTC; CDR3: CASSSSGGAYEQYF
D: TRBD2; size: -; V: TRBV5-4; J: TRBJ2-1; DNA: TGTGCCAGCGCTTTAGCGGGGGGCGATGAGCAGTTCTTC; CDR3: CASALAGGDEQFF
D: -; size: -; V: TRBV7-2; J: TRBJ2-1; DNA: TGTGCCAGCAGCTTAGCGGGAGGAAATTACAATGAGCAGTTCTTC; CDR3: CASSLAGGNYNEQFF
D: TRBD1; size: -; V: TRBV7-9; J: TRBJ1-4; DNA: TGTGCCAGCAGCTTCTCACAGGGGAATGAAAAACTGTTTTTT; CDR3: CASSFSQGNEKLFF
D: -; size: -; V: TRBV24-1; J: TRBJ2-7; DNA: TGTGCCACCAGTGTTCCTTCCTCCTACGAGCAGTACTTC; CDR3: CATSVPSSYEQYF
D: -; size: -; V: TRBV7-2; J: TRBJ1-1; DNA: TGTGCCAGCAGCTTTATAGGAGTCGGTGCTTTCTTT; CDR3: CASSFIGVGAFF
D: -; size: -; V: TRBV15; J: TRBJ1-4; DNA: TGTGCCACCAGCAGAGGCCAGACTAATGAAAAACTGTTTTTT; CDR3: CATSRGQTNEKLFF
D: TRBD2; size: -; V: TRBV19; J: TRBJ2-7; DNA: TGTGCCAGTAGCGACGGGGGCCTAGCGGGAGGCTACGAGCAGTACTTC; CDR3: CASSDGGLAGGYEQYF
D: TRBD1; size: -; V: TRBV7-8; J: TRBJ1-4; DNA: TGTGCCAGCAGCTTGGGTTTGACAGGGGGAGCAACTAATGAAAAACTGTTTTTT; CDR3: CASSLGLTGGATNEKLFF
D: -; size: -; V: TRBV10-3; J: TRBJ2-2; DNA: TGTGCCATCAGCGCTGGCGACAGACTGGCCGGGGAGCTGTTTTTT; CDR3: CAISAGDRLAGELFF